This T cell receptor beta chain was recovered during a study of cytomegalovirus exposure and HLA in healthy donors. The CDR3 length is 15 residues. Per the germline V gene, CDR1 is MDHEN and CDR2 is SYDVKM. Trimming cost V 5 bases and J 1 base; bases outside gene matches: 2. Study-wide results and limits: Many donors shared some public TCRs, even though most TCR sequences were rare.

PCR involved 60 Vbeta and 13 Jbeta primers. Profiling relied on immunoSEQ multiplex PCR, and the TCRdb table lists in-frame clones only, not all of them. Among about 180,000 clones listed, almost 85% were seen once. A remark on this clone: What it recognizes is unknown.

The sequence was collected from a boy between 2 and 10 years old in good health and CMV-seronegative. The chain combines TRBV28 with TRBJ2-3, with TRBD1 matching over 11 bases. Sequenced: PBMCs. CDR3 amino acids: CASSPDRGRTDTQYF. CDR3 DNA sequence: TGTGCCAGCAGTCCGGACAGGGGGCGCACAGATACGCAGTATTTT.